Listed below are T cell receptor beta chains from one sample, sequenced in a study of T cells in Graves' hyperthyroidism and ophthalmopathy. TCRdb re-called the multiplex PCR reads with MiXCR, one entry per CDR3 protein. The table records 650,000 to 800,000 distinct CDR3 sequences, roughly 46% of them present only once. Sequenced input: peripheral blood or thyroid tissue (not recorded which). These receptors came from an adult man with Graves' disease, either hyperthyroidism or ophthalmopathy (not recorded which). Both conserved end residues are part of each CDR3. Each record gives: CDR3 protein, CDR3 DNA, clone size, D gene, J gene, V gene. D genes are given only for firm matches. Size values are once, few and many counts, or a class for expanded clones, and some rows have none.

CASSRDRVAAETQYF | TGTGCCAGCAGCCGGGACAGGGTGGCGGCCGAGACCCAGTACTTC | NA | TRBD1 | TRBJ2-5 | TRBV7-2
CASSLDSPRENQPQHF | TGTGCCAGCAGCTTGGACAGTCCCAGGGAAAATCAGCCCCAGCATTTT | NA | NA | TRBJ1-5 | TRBV7-9
CAGSHAMNTEAFF | TGTGCTGGCAGCCATGCCATGAACACTGAAGCTTTCTTT | NA | NA | TRBJ1-1 | TRBV2
CSAPEAGRSYEQYF | TGCAGTGCTCCGGAGGCAGGGCGCTCCTACGAGCAGTACTTC | NA | NA | TRBJ2-7 | TRBV20-1
CASSVFGAGELFF | TGTGCCAGCAGCGTATTTGGGGCCGGGGAGCTGTTTTTT | NA | NA | TRBJ2-2 | TRBV9
CATSDSGQGYTEAFF | TGTGCCACCAGTGATTCCGGACAGGGCTACACTGAAGCTTTCTTT | NA | TRBD1 | TRBJ1-1 | TRBV24-1
CASSLGLAGGRFRGGYTF | TGTGCCAGCAGTTTAGGGTTGGCAGGGGGCAGGTTTAGAGGTGGCTACACCTTC | NA | TRBD1 | TRBJ1-2 | TRBV2
CASSGRTGPQVQPQHF | TGTGCCAGCAGCGGCAGGACAGGGCCTCAGGTCCAGCCCCAGCATTTT | NA | TRBD1 | TRBJ1-5 | TRBV11-2
CASSLGQGGEHF | TGTGCCAGCAGCTTAGGACAGGGGGGTGAACACTTC | NA | TRBD1 | TRBJ2-7 | TRBV7-8
CASSPPGRQYGYTF | TGTGCCAGCAGTCCCCCGGGACGGCAGTATGGCTACACCTTC | NA | NA | TRBJ1-2 | TRBV12-3/TRBV12-4
CAWSVSQANKLFF | TGTGCCTGGAGTGTATCACAGGCAAACAAACTGTTTTTT | once | NA | TRBJ1-4 | TRBV24-1
CSLDRGIRQPQHF | TGCAGTCTGGACAGGGGCATTCGGCAGCCCCAGCATTTT | NA | TRBD1 | TRBJ1-5 | TRBV20-1
CSVEGREDTEAFF | TGCAGCGTTGAAGGGAGGGAGGACACTGAAGCTTTCTTT | NA | NA | TRBJ1-1 | TRBV29-1
CAISEGELTEAFF | TGTGCCATCAGTGAGGGGGAGCTCACTGAAGCTTTCTTT | many | NA | TRBJ1-1 | TRBV10-3